These 18 T cell receptor beta chains came from one sample sequenced in a study of blood T cell repertoires in COVID-19. Clones were read by immunoSEQ multiplex PCR, and TCRdb kept only the in-frame ones, dropping some. In the table there are some 200,000 clones, roughly 90% of which are singletons. The sequenced material came from PBMCs or T cells enriched from blood (not recorded which). The receptors stem from a woman aged 50 to 60 in a cohort exposed to, infected with or recovered from COVID-19 (not recorded which).

The rearrangement joins TRBV3-1 (or the pseudogene TRBV3-2) to TRBJ1-1, with D tentatively TRBD1 (6 bases). The CDR3 sequence is 15 residues long. V shed 1 base and J shed 6 bases, with 15 bases lying between them. Germline values: CDR1 LGHDT, CDR2 YNNKEL (reference sequence). The CDR3 sequence: CASSQASMYRAEAFF. The CDR3 DNA sequence: TGTGCCAGCAGCCAAGCTTCTATGTACAGGGCTGAAGCTTTCTTT.

The V call is TRBV7-2, the J call TRBJ2-7; no firm D call. V was pared by 4 bases and J by 4 bases, with 14 bases between. Germline lookup yields CDR1 SGHTA and CDR2 FQGNSA. The CDR3 is made up of 14 amino acids. The CDR3, as DNA: TGTGCCAGCAGCTCTGCTCTACTTCCTTACGAGCAGTACTTC. Encoded protein: CASSSALLPYEQYF.

This chain joins TRBV6-5 and TRBJ2-1; 7 bases line up with TRBD2. The CDR3 totals 16 residues. Looked up from germline, CDR1 is MNHEY and CDR2 is SVGAGI. With V trimmed by 4 bases and J by 6 bases, 12 bases remained unmatched. The CDR3, as DNA: TGTGCCAGCAGTTCTTACCGGACTAGTGGGGGCAATGAGCAGTTCTTC. Amino acids: CASSSYRTSGGNEQFF.

CDR3 protein: CASSIRGTYEQYF. Written as DNA, the CDR3 is TGTGCCAGCAGCATTCGGGGGACCTACGAGCAGTACTTC. This chain connects TRBV7-2 to TRBJ2-7; D possibly corresponds to TRBD2 (6 bases). The germline V gene has CDR1 SGHTA and CDR2 FQGNSA. The CDR3 loop spans 13 amino acids. Trimming removed 5 bases at V and 2 bases at J, with 10 bases between.

V is TRBV9 and J is TRBJ1-3, with 8 positions matching TRBD1. Germline CDR1 reads SGDLS; CDR2 reads YYNGEE. The CDR3 totals 16 residues. V lost 1 base, J lost 1 base, and 4 bases stayed unmatched. In DNA, the CDR3 is TGTGCCAGCAGCGTAACCACAGGGGGGTCTGGAAACACCATATATTTT. Translation: CASSVTTGGSGNTIYF.

The chain links TRBV4-3 to TRBJ2-3; 9 nucleotides line up with TRBD2. Germline CDR1 is LGHNA and CDR2 is YSLEER. The CDR3 is 15 residues long. V lost 1 base and J lost 1; bases outside the gene matches: 0. Written as DNA, the CDR3 is TGCGCCAGCAGCCAAGCTAGCGGGGGCACAGATACGCAGTATTTT. Encoded protein: CASSQASGGTDTQYF.

J is TRBJ1-5 and V is TRBV4-3; perhaps TRBD1 as D (6 bases). CDR3 length: 14 amino acids. V lost 2 bases to trimming and J lost 4 bases, with 9 bases between them. The germline V gene has CDR1 LGHNA and CDR2 YSLEER. The CDR3 loop is CASSQSGVNQPQHF. CDR3 DNA: TGCGCCAGCAGCCAATCAGGGGTAAATCAGCCCCAGCATTTT.

The gene calls are TRBV6-5 and TRBJ2-2; maybe TRBD2 (5 bases). The CDR3 is 12 residues long. With 7 bases removed from V and 4 bases from J, the gap between germline ends came to 7 bases. Looked up from germline, CDR1 is MNHEY and CDR2 is SVGAGI. The CDR3 nucleotides are TGTGCCAGCACCCGGGGCACCGGGGAGCTGTTTTTT. Its protein is CASTRGTGELFF.

This clone showed up just once. J is TRBJ1-6 and V is TRBV10-3; TRBD1 matches 9 bases. Unmatched junction bases numbered 6, after V lost 9 bases and J lost 9 bases. The germline V gene encodes CDR1 ENHRY and CDR2 SYGVKD. The CDR3 length is 13 residues. In DNA form, the CDR3 reads TGTGCCATGACAGGGGGTTTGTCTTCACCCCTCCACTTT. Its protein product is CAMTGGLSSPLHF.

The V call is TRBV15, the J call TRBJ2-5, with D maybe TRBD1 (6 bases). This CDR3 is 15 amino acids long. The V gene's germline CDR1 is LNHNV and CDR2 YYDKDF (reference sequence). With 0 bases removed from V and 2 bases from J, the gap between germline ends came to 10 bases. The CDR3 coding sequence is TGTGCCACCAGCAGAGATCAGGGACAACAAGAGACCCAGTACTTC. Translating gives CATSRDQGQQETQYF. Together with reference TRBV15 and TRBJ2-5, the CDR3 gives the full variable domain: DAMVIQNPRYQVTQFGKPVTLSCSQTLNHNVMYWYQQKSSQAPKLLFHYYDKDFNNEADTPDNFQSRRPNTSFCFLDIRSPGLGDTAMYLCATSRDQGQQETQYFGPGTRLLVL.

This chain connects TRBV15 to TRBJ2-1; 13 nucleotides agree with TRBD2. With 0 bases clipped from V and 0 bases from J, the junction kept 11 bases outside the gene matches. Germline V gene data show CDR1 as LNHNV and CDR2 as YYDKDF (reference sequence). This CDR3 region has 21 residues. The CDR3 DNA reads TGTGCCACCAGCAGAGATATGGCCGGGACTAGCGGGGTGAACTCCTACAATGAGCAGTTCTTC. This sequence encodes CATSRDMAGTSGVNSYNEQFF.

CDR3 sequence (DNA): TGTGCCAGCAGCTTAAGTCTAGCCCACGGGCGGGGGGGGCAGTATTTT. Protein: CASSLSLAHGRGGQYF. The genes are TRBV7-2 and TRBJ2-3; TRBD2 agrees at 9 bases. Germline trimming cut 2 bases from V and 11 bases from J; bases unmatched to any gene: 14. CDR1 is SGHTA, CDR2 FQGNSA, per germline. CDR3 length equals 16 residues.

The chain employs TRBV6-5 and TRBJ1-1; D is perhaps TRBD1 (5 bases). Trimming left V 7 bases short and J 5 bases short, with 8 bases between. The CDR3 consists of 11 residues. Per the germline V gene, CDR1 is MNHEY and CDR2 is SVGAGI. In DNA, the CDR3 is TGTGCCAGCACCCGGGGGACTGAAGCTTTCTTT. It encodes CASTRGTEAFF.

The gene calls are TRBV10-3 and TRBJ1-5, with D uncertain. Germline V gene data show CDR1 as ENHRY and CDR2 as SYGVKD. This CDR3 spans 13 amino acids. Between the trimmed V and J ends, which lost 3 bases and 6 bases, there was a span of 9 bases. The CDR3 here is CAISDLPSQPQHF. CDR3 sequence (DNA): TGTGCCATCAGTGATTTGCCGAGTCAGCCCCAGCATTTT.

This chain connects TRBV29-1 to TRBJ2-3; D is perhaps TRBD2 (5 bases). CDR1 is SQVTM, CDR2 ANQGSEA, per germline. This CDR3 has 13 residues. V lost 3 bases, J lost 0 bases, and 7 bases lay in between. The CDR3 DNA reads as TGCAGCGTTGATCGGGGAAGCACAGATACGCAGTATTTT. Protein: CSVDRGSTDTQYF.

V and J are TRBV5-1 and TRBJ1-1; D is possibly TRBD1 (5 bases). Trimming pared 4 bases from V and 2 bases from J, leaving 15 bases between. The CDR3 spans 15 residues. The germline gives CDR1 SGHRS, CDR2 YFSETQ. CDR3 sequence: CASSPGGGANTEAFF. The CDR3 DNA reads TGCGCCAGCAGCCCGGGAGGAGGGGCAAACACTGAAGCTTTCTTT.

The rearrangement joins TRBV19 to TRBJ1-2, with 10 bases fitting TRBD1. CDR1 LNHDA and CDR2 SQIVND come from the germline V gene (reference sequence). J lost 6 bases, V lost 6 bases, and 10 bases had no gene match. The CDR3 sequence is 15 residues long. The CDR3 sequence is CASSGRQGARDGYTF. The CDR3 region has the DNA TGTGCCAGTAGCGGTCGACAGGGGGCGCGAGATGGCTACACCTTC. Drawing the rest from reference TRBV19 and TRBJ1-2, the complete variable domain is DGGITQSPKYLFRKEGQNVTLSCEQNLNHDAMYWYRQDPGQGLRLIYYSQIVNDFQKGDIAEGYSVSREKKESFPLTVTSAQKNPTAFYLCASSGRQGARDGYTFGSGTRLTVV.

V gene TRBV13 combines with J gene TRBJ1-5, with TRBD1 matching 8 bases. The ends lost 5 bases at V and 6 bases at J; junction bases unmatched: 0. The CDR3 is made up of 12 amino acids. CDR1 is PRHDT, CDR2 FYEKMQ, per germline (reference sequence). The CDR3 nucleotides are TGTGCCAGCAGCGACAGGGGTCAGCCCCAGCATTTT. It specifies CASSDRGQPQHF.